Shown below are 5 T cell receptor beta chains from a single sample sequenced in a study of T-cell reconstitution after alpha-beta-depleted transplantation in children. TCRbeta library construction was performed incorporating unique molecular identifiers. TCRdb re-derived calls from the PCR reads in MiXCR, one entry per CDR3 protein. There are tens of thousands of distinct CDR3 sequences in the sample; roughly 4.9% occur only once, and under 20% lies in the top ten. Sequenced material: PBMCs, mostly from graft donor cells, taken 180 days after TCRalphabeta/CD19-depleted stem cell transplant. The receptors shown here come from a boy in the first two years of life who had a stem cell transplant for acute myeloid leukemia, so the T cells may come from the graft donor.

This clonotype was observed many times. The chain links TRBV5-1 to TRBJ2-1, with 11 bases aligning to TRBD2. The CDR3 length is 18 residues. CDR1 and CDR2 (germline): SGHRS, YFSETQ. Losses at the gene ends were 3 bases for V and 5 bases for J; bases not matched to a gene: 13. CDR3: CASSSRTSGSGAHNEQFF. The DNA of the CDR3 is TGCGCCAGCAGCTCCAGGACTAGCGGGTCTGGCGCGCACAATGAGCAGTTCTTC.

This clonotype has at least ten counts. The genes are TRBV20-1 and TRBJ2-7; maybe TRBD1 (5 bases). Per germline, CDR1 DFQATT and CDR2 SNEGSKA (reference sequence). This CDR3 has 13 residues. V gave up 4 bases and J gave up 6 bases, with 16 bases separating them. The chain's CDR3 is CSATPSRVSEQYV. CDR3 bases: TGCAGTGCTACCCCGAGCAGGGTTAGCGAGCAGTACGTC.

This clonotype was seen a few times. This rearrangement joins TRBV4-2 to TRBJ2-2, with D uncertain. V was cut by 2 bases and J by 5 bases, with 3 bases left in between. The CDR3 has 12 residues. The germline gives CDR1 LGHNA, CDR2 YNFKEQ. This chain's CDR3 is CASSQPTGELFF. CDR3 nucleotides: TGTGCCAGCAGCCAACCTACCGGGGAGCTGTTTTTT.

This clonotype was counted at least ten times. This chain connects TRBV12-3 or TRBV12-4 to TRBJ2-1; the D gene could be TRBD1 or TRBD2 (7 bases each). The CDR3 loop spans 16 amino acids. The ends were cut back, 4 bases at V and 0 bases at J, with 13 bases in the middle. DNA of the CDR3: TGTGCCAGCAGTTCGGACAGGACTAGCTCCTACAATGAGCAGTTCTTC. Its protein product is CASSSDRTSSYNEQFF.

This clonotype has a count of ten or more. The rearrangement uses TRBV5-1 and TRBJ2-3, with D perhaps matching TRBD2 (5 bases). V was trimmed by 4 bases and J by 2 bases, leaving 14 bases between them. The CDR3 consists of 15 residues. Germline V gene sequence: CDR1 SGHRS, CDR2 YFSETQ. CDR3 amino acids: CASSHTPDYTDTQYF. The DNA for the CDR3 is TGCGCCAGCAGCCACACCCCTGACTACACAGATACGCAGTATTTT. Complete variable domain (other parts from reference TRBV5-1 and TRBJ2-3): KAGVTQTPRYLIKTRGQQVTLSCSPISGHRSVSWYQQTPGQGLQFLFEYFSETQRNKGNFPGRFSGRQFSNSRSEMNVSTLELGDSALYLCASSHTPDYTDTQYFGPGTRLTVL.